Listed here is a single T cell receptor beta chain. In its sample, this clone was seen a few times. No antigen is known for it. Nothing much larger sits one base from this clone, and base qualities are not available. From the cysteine through the phenylalanine, the CDR3 covers 11 amino acids. The retained sequence is limited to the CDR3, 33 bases, with the frame set at the first base. Trimming removed 8 bases from V and 1 base from J, leaving 5 bases between the germline ends. Looking up the germline V gene (reference sequence) yields CDR1 LNHDA and CDR2 SQIVND. This entry comes from a study of cytomegalovirus exposure and HLA in healthy donors (dated by TCRdb to about 2017). Describing the broader study: An earlier analysis of some 620 of the donors reported approximately 280 Gb of sequence data and around 100 million unique TCR beta sequences obtained from about 179 million T cells. The study aimed to test whether cataloging public T cell receptors could reveal signatures of past pathogen exposure. In a later genetic analysis, genome-wide SNP genotypes for about three fifths of the 666 donors were used, and that subset was treated as a discovery cohort. Both class I and class II loci were covered by HLA typing, at four-digit resolution. Of the roughly 400 genotyped donors, 65% to 90% fell in the genetic ancestry cluster associated with self-reported Caucasian donors. The study profiled the T cell repertoires of about 720 subjects by immunosequencing and related them to cytomegalovirus serostatus. An early release covering 550 to 700 HLA-typed donors comprised about 320 gigabases of sequencing data and tens of millions of unique TCR sequences. Among 300 to 450 genotyped donors of the cohort, an average of approximately 250,000 unique TCR beta nucleotide sequences were sequenced per donor, 15% to 20% of them non-productive. Because of strong linkage in the cohort, roughly five DR-DQ haplotypes were treated as single units for association and clustering. The number of donors typed differed by locus, with roughly 620-630 for A, B, C, DRB1 and DQB1, over 500 for DQA1, approximately 580 for DPA1, and some 440 for DPB1. In addition to the first cohort of approximately 670 subjects, a separate validation cohort of around 110 different subjects was used. Donor age, sex, ethnicity and CMV serostatus were compiled together with the repertoire data. Rather than using new phenotypic data, the later analysis identified candidate immune exposures from TCR beta sequences and from how often those sequences occurred across donors. A later analysis re-analyzed previously published TCR beta repertoires from several hundred donors and added high-resolution HLA genotyping to study TCR occurrence patterns. To predict cytomegalovirus infection status, the study combined high-throughput TCR immunosequencing, statistical association of individual TCRs with disease status, and machine learning. All discovery cohort repertoires had been generated on a single sequencing platform. To decide whether each TCR beta V gene segment behaved as functional or pseudogenic, an earlier analysis of some 570 of the donors relied on high-throughput TCR beta sequencing. Findings and caveats that apply to the study as a whole: A cluster of highly shared sequence variants was judged likely to represent a technical artifact of the sequencing pipeline. A later genetic analysis associated a missense DCLRE1C variant with V-gene and J-gene trimming of TCR beta chains, and an independent cohort replicated the association. Because the 87-base-pair reads could not distinguish some IMGT-functional V segments, including TRBV6-2 and TRBV6-3, those segments were excluded. A total of 150 to 200 TCR beta chains were listed by the study as associated with cytomegalovirus. Sequencing depth was assumed to be roughly uniform across donors in the presence/absence analyses, though that assumption may not hold. Because HLA typing was unavailable for some donors at each locus, only the typed subset was used in association tests. In a later genetic analysis, fewer N-insertions in productive TCRs were reported among donors in an Asian-associated ancestry cluster than the roughly 670-donor mean. While some public TCRs were present in many individuals, most TCR sequences turned up only very rarely across donors. It was suggested by the authors that the approach could potentially be generalized to other disease states and immunological phenotypes. According to a later analysis, parvovirus B19, influenza, CMV and Epstein-Barr virus appeared linked to several top co-occurrence clusters. An earlier analysis of approximately 540 of the donors showed that most TCR beta V segments appeared in productive rearrangements either about 87% or about 30% of the time, which broadly matched IMGT annotations. Linkage disequilibrium might explain the correlated functional status among segregating V segments, but an unknown experimental factor could not be ruled out. In a later analysis, TCR association rates were found to vary across HLA loci, with the most associated TCRs seen for DRB1 alleles and the fewest for HLA-C alleles. Immune exposure information for the cohort was limited to CMV serostatus. In this cohort, only TCR beta chains were sequenced, and detectable features were limited by the absence of alpha or paired-chain data. Specific HLA alleles were associated with 15,000 to 20,000 TCR beta sequences at a false discovery rate of 0.05 in a later analysis. A further reported finding was that TCR beta sequences accurately predicted the HLA-A and HLA-B alleles for most subjects in the first cohort. A later analysis found that most CMV-associated TCR beta chains appeared HLA-restricted, with HLA associations seemingly driven largely by CMV exposure. Because counts were too low, some 17 rarely observed V segments, including chromosome 9 orphons, were excluded from the earlier analysis of a few hundred of the donors. When HLA alleles, especially DR and DQ, strongly co-occurred, attributing TCR associations to individual alleles was difficult. A few of the identified cytomegalovirus-associated TCR beta chains were confirmed in vitro to be specific for cytomegalovirus antigens. Compared with equally common non-associated chains, HLA-associated TCR beta chains in a later analysis were more clonally expanded and had lower generation probabilities. The classifier was reported to diagnose cytomegalovirus status with high specificity and sensitivity in both the original and validation cohorts.

The library was generated by the immunoSEQ multiplex PCR assay. A mixture of 60 forward primers for TCR Vbeta segments and 13 reverse primers for TCR Jbeta segments was used in the multiplex PCR. The CDR3 region of rearranged TCR beta genes was amplified from genomic DNA with a multiplex PCR assay. Amplified TCR beta libraries were sequenced as 87-base-pair reads on the Illumina HiSeq System. The source study handled its data this way. In a later analysis, roughly 80 million unique TCR beta chains were counted across the 650 to 700 repertoires, and roughly 10 million of these chains were shared by at least two donors. Raw reads were error-corrected and collapsed into unique sequences by a nearest-neighbor algorithm in which closely related sequences were merged to remove PCR and sequencing errors. To assign V, D and J gene segments, CDR3 sequences were aligned to IMGT reference sequences. Each retained sequence needed at least a six-nucleotide match to both a V gene segment and a J gene segment. Rearrangements were called productive when the CDR3 lacked stop codons and stayed in frame with V and J; all others were non-productive. Following IMGT convention, CDR3 was defined as the stretch from the second conserved V-encoded cysteine up to the conserved J-encoded phenylalanine. Sequences without an unambiguous match to a single V gene segment were excluded from the earlier analysis of about 600 of the donors. In an earlier analysis of a few hundred of the donors, a V segment was called functional when productive rearrangements were above 56.7%, and segregating when the standard deviation between donors exceeded 5%. A statistical classification framework was built for diagnosing cytomegalovirus status from the catalog of TCR beta chain sequences. A later analysis assigned V and J genes by comparing TCR nucleotide sequences with IMGT/GENE-DB human TR gene sequences. Using the TCRdist pipeline, a later analysis assigned CDR3 sequences along with most-parsimonious VDJ recombination scenarios. In a later analysis, each TCR beta chain was defined by its CDR3 amino acid sequence together with its V-gene family, and reads without a unique V-gene family were excluded. A later analysis removed 450 to 600 highly shared, low-generation-probability nucleotide sequences to deal with suspected cross-contamination and a sequencing artifact. In a later analysis, a clonal expansion index for each public chain was calculated from normalized within-repertoire ranks of inferred template counts. Generation probabilities in a later analysis came from a VDJ recombination model fitted to out-of-frame rearrangements, and those results were checked against IGoR. A later analysis scored TCR-TCR, TCR-HLA and TCR-CMV co-occurrence with hypergeometric tests, applying a repertoire-size bias correction to TCR pairs. A later analysis estimated false discovery rates by permuting HLA or CMV assignments 20 times. A later analysis grouped co-occurring TCRs with DBSCAN, adding TCRdist sequence similarity when clustering within HLA-allele-positive subsets. Co-occurrence clustering excluded repertoires with fewer than 30,000 or more than 120,000 public chains, plus five with anomalous nucleotide sharing. TCRdb obtained this table from immuneACCESS and retained in-frame rearrangements with V and J assigned. These tables miss some clones; where compared with another copy, unresolved V genes account for less than half of the shortfall, and the remainder is unexplained. The V and J calls and clone size were taken over from that table, and D and trimming were inferred from the DNA. The sample records approximately 170,000 clones, just over 75% of which are singletons. Around 2% of the sample is taken by the ten largest.

The cohort was made up of about 610 healthy bone marrow donors. At the time of sampling, every cohort member was nominally healthy, though immune exposures that went unrecorded were likely present. The donor tested CMV seropositive and was one of the 289 seropositive cohort members. A peripheral blood sample was collected from each donor, and TCR beta sequencing was performed on peripheral blood mononuclear cells. The Qiagen DNeasy Blood Extraction Kit was used to extract genomic DNA from the blood cell samples. The rearranged segments are TRBV19 and TRBJ1-1; the D segment cannot be called with confidence. Sequenced input: PBMCs. The TCR comes from a woman aged 25 to 39 in good health and CMV-seropositive. The nucleotide sequence reads as follows: TGTGCCAGTCGAGGGAACACTGAAGCTTTCTTT. This sequence encodes CASRGNTEAFF. Where the CDR3 stops, the reference TRBV19 and TRBJ1-1 genes take over; the full variable domain is DGGITQSPKYLFRKEGQNVTLSCEQNLNHDAMYWYRQDPGQGLRLIYYSQIVNDFQKGDIAEGYSVSREKKESFPLTVTSAQKNPTAFYLCASRGNTEAFFGQGTRLTVV.